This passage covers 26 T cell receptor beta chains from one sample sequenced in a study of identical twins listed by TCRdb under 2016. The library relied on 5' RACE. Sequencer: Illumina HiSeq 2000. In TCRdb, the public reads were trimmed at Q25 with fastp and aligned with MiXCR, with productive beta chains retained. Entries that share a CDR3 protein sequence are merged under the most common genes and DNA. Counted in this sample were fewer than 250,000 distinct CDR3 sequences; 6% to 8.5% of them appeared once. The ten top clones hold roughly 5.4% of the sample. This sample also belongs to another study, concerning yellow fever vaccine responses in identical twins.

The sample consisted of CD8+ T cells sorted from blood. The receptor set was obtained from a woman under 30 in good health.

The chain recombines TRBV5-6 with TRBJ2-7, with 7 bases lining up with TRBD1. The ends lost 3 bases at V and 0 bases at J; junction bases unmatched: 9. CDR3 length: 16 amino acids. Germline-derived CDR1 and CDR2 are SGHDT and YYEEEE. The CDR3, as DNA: TGTGCCAGCAGCTGGGACAGAACGTATCCCTCCTACGAGCAGTACTTC. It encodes CASSWDRTYPSYEQYF.

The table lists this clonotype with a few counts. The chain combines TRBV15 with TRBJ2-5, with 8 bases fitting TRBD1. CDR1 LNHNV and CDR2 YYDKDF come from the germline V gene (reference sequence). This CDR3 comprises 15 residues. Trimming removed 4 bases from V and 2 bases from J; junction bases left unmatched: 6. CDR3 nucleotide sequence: TGTGCCACCAGCAAAGAAGGGACAGGACAAGAGACCCAGTACTTC. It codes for CATSKEGTGQETQYF.

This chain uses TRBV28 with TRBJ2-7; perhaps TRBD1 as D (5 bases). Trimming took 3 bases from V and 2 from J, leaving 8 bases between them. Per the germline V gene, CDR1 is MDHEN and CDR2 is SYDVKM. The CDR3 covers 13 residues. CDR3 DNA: TGTGCCAGCAGTTTCGGCAGGGCCTACGAGCAGTACGTC. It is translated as CASSFGRAYEQYV.

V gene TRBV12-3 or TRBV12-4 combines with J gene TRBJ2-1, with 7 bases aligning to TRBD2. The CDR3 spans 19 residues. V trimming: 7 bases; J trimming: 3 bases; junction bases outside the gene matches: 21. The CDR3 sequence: CASTGDGLSGEVSYNEQFF. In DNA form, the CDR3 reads TGTGCCAGCACGGGGGACGGACTAAGCGGGGAAGTTAGCTACAATGAGCAGTTCTTC.

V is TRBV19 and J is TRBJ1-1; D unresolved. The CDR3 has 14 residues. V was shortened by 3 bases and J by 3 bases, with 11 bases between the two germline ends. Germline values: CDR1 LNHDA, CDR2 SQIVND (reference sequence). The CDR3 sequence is CASSIWDSDTEAFF. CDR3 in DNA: TGTGCCAGTAGTATTTGGGATTCCGACACTGAAGCTTTCTTT.

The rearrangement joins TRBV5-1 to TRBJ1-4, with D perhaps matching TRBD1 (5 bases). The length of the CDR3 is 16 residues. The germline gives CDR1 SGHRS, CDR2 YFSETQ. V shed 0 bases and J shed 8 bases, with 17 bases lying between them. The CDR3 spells CASSLVFAGTEEKLFF. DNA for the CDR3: TGCGCCAGCAGCTTGGTATTCGCCGGGACGGAAGAAAAACTGTTTTTT. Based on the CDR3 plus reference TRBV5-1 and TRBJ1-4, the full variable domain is KAGVTQTPRYLIKTRGQQVTLSCSPISGHRSVSWYQQTPGQGLQFLFEYFSETQRNKGNFPGRFSGRQFSNSRSEMNVSTLELGDSALYLCASSLVFAGTEEKLFFGSGTQLSVL.

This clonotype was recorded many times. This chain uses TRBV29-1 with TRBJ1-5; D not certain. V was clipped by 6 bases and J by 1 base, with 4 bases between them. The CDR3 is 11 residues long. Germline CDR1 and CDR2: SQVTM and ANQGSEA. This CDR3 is CSVTSNQPQHF. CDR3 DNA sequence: TGCAGCGTGACAAGCAATCAGCCCCAGCATTTT.

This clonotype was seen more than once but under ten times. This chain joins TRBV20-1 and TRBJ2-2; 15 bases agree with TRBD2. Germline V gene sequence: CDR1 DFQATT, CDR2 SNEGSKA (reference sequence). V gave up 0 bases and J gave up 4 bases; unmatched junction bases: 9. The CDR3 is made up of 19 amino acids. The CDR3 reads CSARDAGLAGGPSTGELFF. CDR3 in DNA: TGCAGTGCTAGAGATGCCGGACTAGCGGGGGGGCCGAGCACCGGGGAGCTGTTTTTT.

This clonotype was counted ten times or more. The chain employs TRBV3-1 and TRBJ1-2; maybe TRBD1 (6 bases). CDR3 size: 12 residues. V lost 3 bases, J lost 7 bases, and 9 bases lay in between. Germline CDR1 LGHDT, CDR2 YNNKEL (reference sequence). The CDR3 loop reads CASSQGHSGYTF. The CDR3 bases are TGTGCCAGCAGCCAGGGACACAGTGGCTACACCTTC.

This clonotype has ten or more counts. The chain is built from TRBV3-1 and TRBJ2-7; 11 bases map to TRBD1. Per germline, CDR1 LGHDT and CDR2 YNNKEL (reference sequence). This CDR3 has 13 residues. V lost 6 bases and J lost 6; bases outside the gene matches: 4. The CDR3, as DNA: TGTGCCAGCAGTCCCGGGACAGGGGGCGAGCAGTACTTC. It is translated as CASSPGTGGEQYF.

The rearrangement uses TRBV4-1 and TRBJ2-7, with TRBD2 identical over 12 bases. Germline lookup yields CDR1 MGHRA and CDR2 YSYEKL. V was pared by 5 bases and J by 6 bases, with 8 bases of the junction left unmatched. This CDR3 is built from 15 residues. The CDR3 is CASSEASGRASEQYF. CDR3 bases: TGCGCCAGCAGCGAAGCTAGCGGGAGGGCCTCCGAGCAGTACTTC.

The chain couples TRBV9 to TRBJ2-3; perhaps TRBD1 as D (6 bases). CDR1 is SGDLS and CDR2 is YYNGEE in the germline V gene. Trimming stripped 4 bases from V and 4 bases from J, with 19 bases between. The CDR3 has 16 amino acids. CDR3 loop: CASSPWDNEAPDTQYF. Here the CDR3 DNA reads TGTGCCAGCAGCCCATGGGACAATGAGGCTCCAGATACGCAGTATTTT.

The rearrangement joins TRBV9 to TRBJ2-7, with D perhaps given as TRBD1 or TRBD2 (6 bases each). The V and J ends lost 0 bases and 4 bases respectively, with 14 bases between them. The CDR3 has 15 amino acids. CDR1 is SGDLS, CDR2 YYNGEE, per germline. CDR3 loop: CASSVDGGLGYEQYF. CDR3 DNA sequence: TGTGCCAGCAGCGTAGATGGGGGGCTAGGGTACGAGCAGTACTTC.

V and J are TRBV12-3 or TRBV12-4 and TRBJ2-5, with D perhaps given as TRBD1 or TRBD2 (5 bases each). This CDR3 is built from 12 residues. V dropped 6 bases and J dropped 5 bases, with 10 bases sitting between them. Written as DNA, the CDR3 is TGTGCCAGCAGCCCTGAGGGGGAGACCCAGTACTTC. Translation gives CASSPEGETQYF.

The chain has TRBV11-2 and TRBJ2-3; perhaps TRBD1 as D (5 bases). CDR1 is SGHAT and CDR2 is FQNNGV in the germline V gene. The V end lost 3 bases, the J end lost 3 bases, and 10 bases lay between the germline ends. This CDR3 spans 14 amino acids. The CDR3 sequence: CASSFLGATDTQYF. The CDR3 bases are TGTGCCAGCAGCTTCTTAGGGGCGACAGATACGCAGTATTTT. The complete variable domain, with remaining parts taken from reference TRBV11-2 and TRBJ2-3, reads EAGVAQSPRYKIIEKRQSVAFWCNPISGHATLYWYQQILGQGPKLLIQFQNNGVVDDSQLPKDRFSAERLKGVDSTLKIQPAKLEDSAVYLCASSFLGATDTQYFGPGTRLTVL.

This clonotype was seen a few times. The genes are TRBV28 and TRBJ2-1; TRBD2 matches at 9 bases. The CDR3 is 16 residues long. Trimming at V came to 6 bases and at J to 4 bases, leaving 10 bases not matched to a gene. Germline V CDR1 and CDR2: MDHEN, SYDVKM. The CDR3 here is CASRGIAGVFYNEQFF. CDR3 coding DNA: TGTGCCAGCAGAGGAATAGCGGGAGTATTTTACAATGAGCAGTTCTTC.

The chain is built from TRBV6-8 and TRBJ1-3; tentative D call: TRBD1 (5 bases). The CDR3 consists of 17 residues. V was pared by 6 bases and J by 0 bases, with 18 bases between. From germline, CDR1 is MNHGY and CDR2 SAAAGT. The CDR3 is CASSLPKGRNSGNTIYF. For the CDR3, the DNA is TGTGCCAGCAGCCTACCCAAGGGGCGGAACTCTGGAAACACCATATATTTT.

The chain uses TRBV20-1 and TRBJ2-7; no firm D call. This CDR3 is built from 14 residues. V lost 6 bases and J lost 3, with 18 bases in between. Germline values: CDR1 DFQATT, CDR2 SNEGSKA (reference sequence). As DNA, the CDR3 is TGCAGTGCCACCCCCACGGACCACAACTACGAGCAGTACTTC. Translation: CSATPTDHNYEQYF.

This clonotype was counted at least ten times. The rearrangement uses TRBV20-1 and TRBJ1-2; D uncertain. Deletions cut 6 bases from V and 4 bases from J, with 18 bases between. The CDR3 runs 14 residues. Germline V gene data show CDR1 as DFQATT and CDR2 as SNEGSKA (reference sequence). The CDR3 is CSASTIDTIYGYTF. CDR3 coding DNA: TGCAGTGCCAGCACAATTGACACCATCTATGGCTACACCTTC.

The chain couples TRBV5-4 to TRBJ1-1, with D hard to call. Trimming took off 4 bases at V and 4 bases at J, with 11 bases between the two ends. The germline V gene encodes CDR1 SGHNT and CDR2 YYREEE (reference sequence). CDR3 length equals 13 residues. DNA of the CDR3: TGTGCCAGCAGCACCGACCCGGCCACTGAAGCTTTCTTT. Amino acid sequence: CASSTDPATEAFF.

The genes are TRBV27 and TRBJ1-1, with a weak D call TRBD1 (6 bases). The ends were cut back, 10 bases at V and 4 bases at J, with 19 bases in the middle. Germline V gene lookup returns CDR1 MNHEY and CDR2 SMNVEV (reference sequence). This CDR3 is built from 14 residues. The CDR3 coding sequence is TGTGCCACCTTGATAAGGGGGAAGGTCACTGAAGCTTTCTTT. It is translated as CATLIRGKVTEAFF.

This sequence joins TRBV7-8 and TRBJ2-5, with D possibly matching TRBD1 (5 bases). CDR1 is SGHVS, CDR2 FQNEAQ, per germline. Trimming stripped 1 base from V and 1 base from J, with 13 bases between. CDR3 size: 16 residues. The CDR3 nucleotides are TGTGCCAGCAGCTTAGATTGGTCAGGGCGCCAAGAGACCCAGTACTTC. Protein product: CASSLDWSGRQETQYF.

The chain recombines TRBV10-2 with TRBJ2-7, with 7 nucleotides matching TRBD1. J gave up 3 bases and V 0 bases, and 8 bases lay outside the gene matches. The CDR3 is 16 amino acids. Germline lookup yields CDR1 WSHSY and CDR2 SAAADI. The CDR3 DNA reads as TGCGCCAGCAGTGAGTCCCTTACAGGGGCCCACTACGAGCAGTACTTC. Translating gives CASSESLTGAHYEQYF.

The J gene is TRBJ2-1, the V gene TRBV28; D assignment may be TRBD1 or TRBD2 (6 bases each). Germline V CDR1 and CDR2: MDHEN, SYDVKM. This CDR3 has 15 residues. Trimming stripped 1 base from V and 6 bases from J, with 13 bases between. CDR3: CASSLSGAPGNEQFF. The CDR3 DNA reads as TGTGCCAGCAGTTTATCGGGGGCGCCTGGCAATGAGCAGTTCTTC.

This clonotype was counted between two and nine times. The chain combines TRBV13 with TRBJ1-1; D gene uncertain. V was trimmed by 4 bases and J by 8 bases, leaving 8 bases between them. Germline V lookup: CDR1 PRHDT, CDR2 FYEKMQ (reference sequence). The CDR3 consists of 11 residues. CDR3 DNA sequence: TGTGCCAGCAGCTATGGACGGGAAGCTTTCTTT. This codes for CASSYGREAFF.

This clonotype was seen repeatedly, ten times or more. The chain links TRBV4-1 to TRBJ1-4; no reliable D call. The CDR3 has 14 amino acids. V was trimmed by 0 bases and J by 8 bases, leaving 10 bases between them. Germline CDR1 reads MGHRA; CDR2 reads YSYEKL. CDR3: CASSQDIAAEKLFF. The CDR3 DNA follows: TGCGCCAGCAGCCAAGATATCGCCGCGGAAAAACTGTTTTTT.